The 20 T cell receptor beta chains reported below all come from one sample, sequenced in a study of OX40 agonist ivuxolimab in advanced cancers. TCRdb's copy holds only in-frame clones and misses some; the assay was immunoSEQ multiplex PCR. The table has about 19,000 clones, 73% seen once. Sequenced here: CD4+ or CD8+ T cells sorted from blood, sampled in a trial of the OX40 agonist ivuxolimab. These receptors were collected from an adult with an advanced solid tumor such as melanoma, head and neck, liver or kidney cancer.

The chain couples TRBV4-1 to TRBJ2-7; D call uncertain. The germline V gene encodes CDR1 MGHRA and CDR2 YSYEKL. Trimming shortened V by 3 bases and J by 3 bases, and 9 bases separated the two germline ends. The CDR3 contains 13 residues. CDR3 in amino acids: CASSQPWGYEQYF. The CDR3 DNA reads as TGCGCCAGCAGCCAGCCATGGGGCTACGAGCAGTACTTC.

The J gene is TRBJ1-5, the V gene TRBV27; D uncertain. Trimming stripped 4 bases from V and 6 bases from J, with 10 bases between. This CDR3 is 13 amino acids long. CDR1 and CDR2 (germline): MNHEY, SMNVEV (reference sequence). CDR3 protein: CASSSGFGQPQHF. DNA for the CDR3: TGTGCCAGCAGTTCTGGGTTCGGTCAGCCCCAGCATTTT.

J is TRBJ2-7 and V is TRBV9, with TRBD2 as a possible D gene (5 bases). The CDR3 runs 15 residues. Germline V gene data show CDR1 as SGDLS and CDR2 as YYNGEE. Trimming shortened V by 0 bases and J by 6 bases, and 16 bases separated the two germline ends. CDR3 in DNA: TGTGCCAGCAGCGTAGTCCCGGGATCGACCCGCGAGCAGTACTTC. Encoded protein: CASSVVPGSTREQYF.

This chain connects TRBV6-5 to TRBJ2-2; tentatively, D is TRBD1 (8 bases). V gave up 3 bases and J gave up 8 bases, with 16 bases separating them. Germline CDR1 is MNHEY and CDR2 is SVGAGI. The CDR3 has 15 amino acids. The CDR3 DNA reads as TGTGCCAGCAGTTATACAGGGGGGGGTTCTGGGGAGCTGTTTTTT. As protein: CASSYTGGGSGELFF.

The genes are TRBV7-9 and TRBJ1-2, with D unresolved. This CDR3 has 12 amino acids. The germline V gene has CDR1 SEHNR and CDR2 FQNEAQ (reference sequence). Deletions cut 7 bases from V and 0 bases from J, with 6 bases between. The CDR3 spells CASTRANYGYTF. CDR3 coding DNA: TGTGCCAGCACCAGAGCTAACTATGGCTACACCTTC. Full variable domain (remainder filled in from reference TRBV7-9 and TRBJ1-2): DTGVSQNPRHKITKRGQNVTFRCDPISEHNRLYWYRQTLGQGPEFLTYFQNEAQLEKSRLLSDRFSAERPKGSFSTLEIQRTEQGDSAMYLCASTRANYGYTFGSGTRLTVV.

The CDR3 bases are TGTGCCAGCAGTTCCCCGGGACAGGATCTTTCCTACGAGCAGTACTTC. Its protein is CASSSPGQDLSYEQYF. The V call is TRBV28, the J call TRBJ2-7; 8 bases are a match to TRBD1. Germline V gene data show CDR1 as MDHEN and CDR2 as SYDVKM. This CDR3 is 16 amino acids long. Losses at the gene ends were 4 bases for V and 1 base for J; bases not matched to a gene: 9.

This sequence joins TRBV18 and TRBJ2-7; D gene ambiguous. V was cut by 3 bases and J by 2 bases, with 11 bases left in between. Germline assignment: CDR1 KGHSH and CDR2 LQKENI. This CDR3 spans 14 amino acids. The CDR3 DNA reads as TGTGCCAGCTCACCCACGGAGTCTCCCTACGAGCAGTACTTC. Protein: CASSPTESPYEQYF.

The sample holds one count of this clone. The chain couples TRBV13 to TRBJ2-3, with D uncertain. The CDR3 contains 13 residues. V dropped 0 bases and J dropped 1 base, with 2 bases sitting between them. CDR1 is PRHDT, CDR2 FYEKMQ, per germline (reference sequence). As DNA, the CDR3 is TGTGCCAGCAGCTTAGGGGGCACAGATACGCAGTATTTT. It encodes CASSLGGTDTQYF.

V usage is TRBV28 and J usage is TRBJ1-2, with D uncertain. Per the germline V gene, CDR1 is MDHEN and CDR2 is SYDVKM. This CDR3 region has 16 residues. Trimming pared 3 bases from V and 4 bases from J, leaving 18 bases between. As DNA, the CDR3 is TGTGCCAGCAGTTTCTCCGGTTGGACCGGGCTCTATGGCTACACCTTC. Translating it yields CASSFSGWTGLYGYTF.

V usage is TRBV4-3 and J usage is TRBJ2-3; 11 bases line up with TRBD2. The V and J ends lost 0 bases and 5 bases, in that order; junction bases with no gene match: 7. This CDR3 comprises 17 residues. Germline CDR1 and CDR2: LGHNA and YSLEER. The CDR3 DNA reads TGCGCCAGCAGCCAAGATGACATAGCGGGGGGGATAGATACGCAGTATTTT. This gives the protein CASSQDDIAGGIDTQYF.

The chain couples TRBV6-5 to TRBJ1-4; TRBD1 might be the D (5 bases). This CDR3 region has 15 residues. With 0 bases removed from V and 8 bases from J, the gap between germline ends came to 13 bases. Looked up from germline, CDR1 is MNHEY and CDR2 is SVGAGI. CDR3 residues: CASSYSGGEGEKLFF. CDR3 sequence (DNA): TGTGCCAGCAGTTACTCTGGAGGGGAGGGGGAAAAACTGTTTTTT.

This clone was counted only a few times. The rearrangement links TRBV21-1 to TRBJ1-2; TRBD1, the table's D call, was not compared with the DNA. TRBV21-1 is labeled a pseudogene. The CDR3 consists of 15 residues. Here the CDR3 reads CASSKEGTGDYGYTF. In nucleotides, the CDR3 is TGTGCCAGCAGCAAAGAGGGGACAGGGGACTATGGCTACACCTTC.

The chain carries TRBV28 and TRBJ1-5, with D maybe TRBD1 (5 bases). CDR1 and CDR2 (germline): MDHEN, SYDVKM. The CDR3 extends over 15 amino acids. The V and J ends lost 5 bases and 0 bases respectively, with 11 bases between them. The CDR3 coding sequence is TGTGCCAGCAGTCCTCAGGGCCTTAGCAATCAGCCCCAGCATTTT. Its translation: CASSPQGLSNQPQHF.

The chain employs TRBV19 and TRBJ1-1; weak D call: TRBD1 (5 bases). V was clipped by 7 bases and J by 3 bases, with 9 bases between them. The CDR3 covers 12 residues. Germline V gene sequence: CDR1 LNHDA, CDR2 SQIVND (reference sequence). Here the CDR3 DNA reads TGTGCCAGTACCCCGGGGGACACTGAAGCTTTCTTT. Protein product: CASTPGDTEAFF. The full variable domain, with the rest looked up from reference TRBV19 and TRBJ1-1, is DGGITQSPKYLFRKEGQNVTLSCEQNLNHDAMYWYRQDPGQGLRLIYYSQIVNDFQKGDIAEGYSVSREKKESFPLTVTSAQKNPTAFYLCASTPGDTEAFFGQGTRLTVV.

V usage is TRBV29-1 and J usage is TRBJ1-1; 7 bases line up with TRBD1. Germline CDR1 reads SQVTM; CDR2 reads ANQGSEA. Trimming cost V 5 bases and J 5 bases; bases outside gene matches: 2. The CDR3 is 11 amino acids. CDR3 in DNA: TGCAGCGTTATCAGGGGGACTGAAGCTTTCTTT. Translating it yields CSVIRGTEAFF.

This sequence joins TRBV27 and TRBJ1-1; D may be TRBD1 (5 bases). This CDR3 spans 16 amino acids. The germline V gene has CDR1 MNHEY and CDR2 SMNVEV (reference sequence). V dropped 2 bases and J dropped 0 bases, with 13 bases sitting between them. Written as DNA, the CDR3 is TGTGCCAGCAGTTTACGGACACCTGGGATGAACACTGAAGCTTTCTTT. It yields the protein CASSLRTPGMNTEAFF.

The chain uses TRBV7-8 and TRBJ1-6; the match to TRBD1 covers 8 bases. Germline CDR1 reads SGHVS; CDR2 reads FQNEAQ. Trimming at V came to 2 bases and at J to 3 bases, leaving 6 bases not matched to a gene. CDR3 length: 17 residues. CDR3 loop: CASSLNPGTGYNSPLHF. CDR3 DNA sequence: TGTGCCAGCAGCTTAAACCCTGGGACAGGCTATAATTCACCCCTCCACTTT.

The chain links TRBV4-1 to TRBJ2-7; 9 bases map to TRBD1. Germline CDR1 and CDR2: MGHRA and YSYEKL. The CDR3 contains 14 residues. V shed 5 bases and J 2 bases; nucleotides not matched to a gene: 4. CDR3 bases: TGCGCCAGCAGCACGGGACAGGGAACCTACGAGCAGTACTTC. This encodes CASSTGQGTYEQYF.

The chain employs TRBV27 and TRBJ1-5, with D perhaps matching TRBD1 (5 bases). The V gene's germline CDR1 is MNHEY and CDR2 SMNVEV (reference sequence). With 7 bases removed from V and 2 bases from J, the gap between germline ends came to 15 bases. The CDR3 totals 15 residues. The CDR3 region is CASKYSQGGNQPQHF. CDR3 in DNA: TGTGCCAGCAAATACTCTCAAGGGGGCAATCAGCCCCAGCATTTT.

The CDR3 DNA follows: TGTGCCAGCAGTTTGGATGGGGGGAGCTGGGGCCAGCCCCAGCATTTT. It specifies CASSLDGGSWGQPQHF. The chain links TRBV27 to TRBJ1-5; D possibly corresponds to TRBD1 (5 bases). Germline assignment: CDR1 MNHEY and CDR2 SMNVEV (reference sequence). CDR3 size: 16 residues. V lost 3 bases and J lost 7, with 19 bases in between.